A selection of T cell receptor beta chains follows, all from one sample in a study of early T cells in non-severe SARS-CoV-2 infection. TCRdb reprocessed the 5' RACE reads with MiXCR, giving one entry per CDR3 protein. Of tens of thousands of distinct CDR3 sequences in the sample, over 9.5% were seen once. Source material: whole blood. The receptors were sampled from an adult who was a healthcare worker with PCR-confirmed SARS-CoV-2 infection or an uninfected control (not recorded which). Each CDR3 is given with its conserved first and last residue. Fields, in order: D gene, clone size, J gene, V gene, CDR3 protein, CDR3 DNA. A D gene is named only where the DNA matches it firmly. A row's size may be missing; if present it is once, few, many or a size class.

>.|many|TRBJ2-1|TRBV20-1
CSIEGGTSLSEQFF
TGCAGTATCGAAGGGGGTACTAGCCTGAGTGAGCAGTTCTTC
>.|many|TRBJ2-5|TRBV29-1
CSAYRVGQETQYF
TGCAGCGCCTACAGGGTAGGCCAAGAGACCCAGTACTTC
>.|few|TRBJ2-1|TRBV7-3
CASSLIGGTVNEQFF
TGTGCCAGCAGCTTAATCGGCGGAACGGTCAATGAGCAGTTCTTC
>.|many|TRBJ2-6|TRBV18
CATAQGTGANVLTF
TGTGCCACCGCACAAGGTACTGGGGCCAACGTCCTGACTTTC
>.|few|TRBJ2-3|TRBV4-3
CASSQVGSADTQYF
TGCGCCAGCAGCCAAGTGGGCTCGGCAGATACGCAGTATTTT
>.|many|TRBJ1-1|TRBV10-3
CAISERGVDTEVFF
TGTGCCATCAGTGAACGGGGTGTTGACACTGAAGTTTTCTTT
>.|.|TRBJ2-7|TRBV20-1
CSARDNQRFSYEQYF
TGCAGTGCTAGAGATAATCAGCGGTTCTCCTACGAGCAGTACTTC
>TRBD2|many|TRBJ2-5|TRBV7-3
CASSLGSGRVETQYF
TGTGCCAGCAGCTTAGGTAGCGGGAGGGTAGAGACCCAGTACTTC
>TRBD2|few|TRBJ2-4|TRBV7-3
CASSLGLAGNIQYF
TGTGCCAGCAGCTTGGGACTAGCAGGAAACATTCAGTACTTC
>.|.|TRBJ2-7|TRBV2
CASSVGEYEQYF
TGTGCCAGCAGCGTCGGGGAGTACGAGCAGTACTTC
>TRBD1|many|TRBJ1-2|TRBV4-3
CASSQSGTGSDYGYTF
TGCGCCAGCAGCCAATCCGGGACAGGCTCAGACTATGGCTACACCTTC